Presented here are 19 T cell receptor beta chains from one specimen sequenced in a study of PD-L1 blockade in urothelial cancer. Libraries were prepared by immunoSEQ multiplex PCR; TCRdb keeps only in-frame clonotypes and omits some of them. Among around 92,000 clones listed, 80% to 90% were seen once. As for time point: pretreatment peripheral blood. This specimen was PBMCs, taken around atezolizumab (anti-PD-L1) treatment. The receptors derive from a woman older than 75 with urothelial cancer.

As concerns this clone: One end of the junction is discordant with germline, which a read error may explain. The V call is TRBV7-7, the J call TRBJ2-7, with 7 nucleotides matching TRBD1. Germline assignment: CDR1 SSHAT and CDR2 FNYEAQ (reference sequence). This CDR3 spans 14 amino acids. This CDR3 is CASSLRSTGDRQIF. Here the CDR3 DNA reads TGTGCCAGCAGCCTTCGATCGACCGGGGACAGACAGATCTTC.

This chain links TRBV7-9 with TRBJ1-4; 7 bases agree with TRBD1. The CDR3 runs 16 residues. CDR1 SEHNR and CDR2 FQNEAQ come from the germline V gene (reference sequence). J was trimmed by 0 bases and V by 5 bases; bases with no gene match: 6. CDR3 in amino acids: CASSTGQSATNEKLFF. In nucleotides, the CDR3 is TGTGCCAGCAGCACGGGACAGTCAGCAACTAATGAAAAACTGTTTTTT.

The V gene is TRBV7-3, the J gene TRBJ1-5; TRBD1 is a possible D gene (5 bases). Germline assignment: CDR1 SGHTA and CDR2 FQGTGA. There are 14 residues in the CDR3. The V gene lost 5 bases and the J gene lost 7 bases, with 15 bases spanning the gap. The CDR3, as DNA: TGTGCCAGCAGCCTTGGGGGGGAGGGCCAGCCCCAGCATTTT. Translating it yields CASSLGGEGQPQHF.

The CDR3 here is CASIAGAANYGYTF. The CDR3, as DNA: TGTGCCAGCATTGCAGGGGCCGCTAACTATGGCTACACCTTC. The V call is TRBV2, the J call TRBJ1-2, with D possibly being TRBD1 (6 bases). V was shortened by 7 bases and J by 0 bases, with 12 bases between the two germline ends. Germline assignment: CDR1 SNHLY and CDR2 FYNNEI. The CDR3 sequence is 14 residues long.

Here the CDR3 reads CASSPLAGGQYEQFF. CDR3 sequence (DNA): TGCGCCAGCAGTCCTCTAGCGGGAGGTCAATATGAGCAGTTCTTC. The chain uses TRBV10-1 and TRBJ2-1; 11 nucleotides align to TRBD2. This CDR3 is 15 amino acids long. Trimming removed 5 bases from V and 8 bases from J; junction bases left unmatched: 8. In germline, CDR1 is WNHNN, CDR2 SYGVQD (reference sequence).

This chain uses TRBV18 with TRBJ2-7, with D maybe TRBD1 (7 bases). V was trimmed by 8 bases and J by 7 bases, leaving 21 bases between them. CDR3 length: 14 amino acids. CDR1 KGHSH and CDR2 LQKENI come from the germline V gene. CDR3: CASAQGGGQGEQYF. DNA of the CDR3: TGTGCCAGCGCCCAGGGGGGCGGCCAGGGAGAGCAGTACTTC.

The chain has TRBV11-3 and TRBJ2-1; no clear D gene. This CDR3 region has 13 residues. V was clipped by 2 bases and J by 9 bases, with 11 bases between them. Germline V CDR1 and CDR2: SGHNT, YENEEA. The CDR3 bases are TGTGCCAGCAGCTTAATCACTCGAGGTGAGCAGTTCTTC. Amino acids: CASSLITRGEQFF.

V gene TRBV5-1 combines with J gene TRBJ1-3; the D gene is possibly TRBD1 (6 bases). Trimming cost V 1 base and J 0 bases, with 14 bases left between them. Germline CDR1 and CDR2: SGHRS and YFSETQ. The CDR3 is 17 amino acids. The DNA of the CDR3 is TGCGCCAGCAGCTTGACAGGGCAAACAAGCTCTGGAAACACCATATATTTT. Translating gives CASSLTGQTSSGNTIYF.

The rearrangement uses TRBV9 and TRBJ1-1; 7 bases fit TRBD1. V dropped 3 bases and J dropped 1; count of bases not matched to a gene: 6. In germline, CDR1 is SGDLS, CDR2 YYNGEE. The CDR3 sequence is 15 residues long. This CDR3 is CASSAGQLSNTEAFF. The CDR3 nucleotides are TGTGCCAGCAGCGCGGGACAGCTATCGAACACTGAAGCTTTCTTT.

V usage is TRBV29-1 and J usage is TRBJ2-1, with a weak D call TRBD2 (6 bases). Germline V gene data show CDR1 as SQVTM and CDR2 as ANQGSEA. V was trimmed by 5 bases and J by 9 bases, leaving 14 bases between them. This CDR3 contains 12 residues. The CDR3 coding sequence is TGCAGCGTTTGGACTCCCGGGGGTGAGCAGTTCTTC. Translating gives CSVWTPGGEQFF.

In its sample, this clone was seen a few times. The J gene is TRBJ1-5, the V gene TRBV6-1, with 7 nucleotides matching TRBD1. Germline V gives CDR1 MNHNS, CDR2 SASEGT. V lost 3 bases, J lost 4 bases, and 3 bases stayed unmatched. The CDR3 is 14 amino acids. As DNA, the CDR3 is TGTGCCAGCAGTGAGTCGACAGGGAATCAGCCCCAGCATTTT. Amino acid sequence: CASSESTGNQPQHF.

J is TRBJ2-5 and V is TRBV2; 11 bases are a match to TRBD2. The CDR3 has 17 residues. With 7 bases clipped from V and 2 bases from J, the junction kept 12 bases outside the gene matches. From germline, CDR1 is SNHLY and CDR2 FYNNEI. The CDR3 DNA sequence: TGTGCCAGCAACCGAAGGGGATTAGCGGGAGGGCAAGAGACCCAGTACTTC. It is translated as CASNRRGLAGGQETQYF. Full variable domain (rest looked up from reference TRBV2 and TRBJ2-5): EPEVTQTPSHQVTQMGQEVILRCVPISNHLYFYWYRQILGQKVEFLVSFYNNEISEKSEIFDDQFSVERPDGSNFTLKIRSTKLEDSAMYFCASNRRGLAGGQETQYFGPGTRLLVL.

This chain joins TRBV30 and TRBJ2-6, with D perhaps matching TRBD2 (7 bases). Germline CDR1 GTSNPN, CDR2 SVGIG (reference sequence). The CDR3 consists of 18 residues. Between the trimmed V and J ends, which lost 4 bases and 2 bases, there was a span of 21 bases. The CDR3, as DNA: TGTGCCTGGAACGGGGTGGGGGGGCCCTCGGCTGGGGCCAACGTCCTGACTTTC. Its protein is CAWNGVGGPSAGANVLTF.

The chain links TRBV10-3 to TRBJ2-1; the match to TRBD2 covers 9 bases. The length of the CDR3 is 13 residues. Germline V gene sequence: CDR1 ENHRY, CDR2 SYGVKD. The trim removed 11 bases at V and 5 bases at J, leaving 7 bases unmatched. The CDR3 region is CAARTSADNEQFF. CDR3 DNA: TGTGCCGCACGGACTAGCGCCGACAATGAGCAGTTCTTC.

The chain uses TRBV5-1 and TRBJ1-3, with D maybe TRBD1 (6 bases). CDR1 and CDR2 (germline): SGHRS, YFSETQ. CDR3 length: 15 amino acids. The V and J ends lost 0 bases and 4 bases respectively, with 11 bases between them. In nucleotides, the CDR3 is TGCGCCAGCAGCTTGGCCGGGACACAAGGAAACACCATATATTTT. Translation gives CASSLAGTQGNTIYF. Filled out from reference TRBV5-1 and TRBJ1-3, the complete variable domain reads KAGVTQTPRYLIKTRGQQVTLSCSPISGHRSVSWYQQTPGQGLQFLFEYFSETQRNKGNFPGRFSGRQFSNSRSEMNVSTLELGDSALYLCASSLAGTQGNTIYFGEGSWLTVV.

The chain carries TRBV29-1 and TRBJ2-7; perhaps TRBD2 as D (7 bases). V was trimmed by 7 bases and J by 3 bases, leaving 16 bases between them. CDR1 and CDR2 (germline): SQVTM, ANQGSEA. The CDR3 spans 13 residues. This CDR3 reads CSGGGGADYEQYF. CDR3 bases: TGCAGCGGGGGAGGGGGGGCAGACTACGAGCAGTACTTC.

The chain combines TRBV7-9 with TRBJ2-5; 7 nucleotides align to TRBD1. V shed 5 bases and J 5 bases; nucleotides not matched to a gene: 5. The CDR3 consists of 13 residues. CDR1 SEHNR and CDR2 FQNEAQ come from the germline V gene (reference sequence). The CDR3 DNA is TGTGCCAGCAGCCCGAGACAGGGCGAGACCCAGTACTTC. Translating gives CASSPRQGETQYF.

The rearrangement links TRBV19 to TRBJ1-4; D may be TRBD1 (5 bases). V dropped 3 bases and J dropped 5 bases, with 13 bases sitting between them. The CDR3 has 15 residues. CDR1 is LNHDA and CDR2 is SQIVND in the germline V gene (reference sequence). Here the CDR3 reads CASSMFRGGNEKLFF. CDR3 nucleotides: TGTGCCAGTAGTATGTTCCGGGGGGGAAATGAAAAACTGTTTTTT. Full variable domain (remainder filled in from reference TRBV19 and TRBJ1-4): DGGITQSPKYLFRKEGQNVTLSCEQNLNHDAMYWYRQDPGQGLRLIYYSQIVNDFQKGDIAEGYSVSREKKESFPLTVTSAQKNPTAFYLCASSMFRGGNEKLFFGSGTQLSVL.

The chain couples TRBV5-1 to TRBJ2-6, with 9 nucleotides matching TRBD1. The CDR3 runs to 17 residues. Germline V gives CDR1 SGHRS, CDR2 YFSETQ. Trimming cost V 4 bases and J 2 bases; bases outside gene matches: 7. As DNA, the CDR3 is TGCGCCAGCAGCCCCGGGGACAGGGTAACTGGGGCCAACGTCCTGACTTTC. It translates to CASSPGDRVTGANVLTF.